Presented here are 8 T cell receptor beta chains from one specimen sequenced in a study of blood T cells in healthy people across ages. The second PCR ran 7 to 11 cycles with a sample-barcoded 5' primer and J-beta primers. TCRdb re-derived calls from the 5' RACE reads in MiXCR, one entry per CDR3 protein. The data show approximately 490,000 distinct CDR3 sequences, with around 24% seen just once and around 10% held by the top ten. This sample also belongs to another study, concerning T cells of mothers and their children.

Sequencing input: blood. The receptors were gathered from a boy younger than 18 in good health.

The CDR3 is CSVEGTDQGEETQYF. DNA for the CDR3: TGCAGCGTTGAAGGAACGGACCAAGGGGAGGAGACCCAGTACTTC. V usage is TRBV29-1 and J usage is TRBJ2-7; the D call may be TRBD1 or TRBD2 (5 bases each). The J call could be wrong; TRBJ2-5 is a better fit for the DNA end. Germline CDR1 is SQVTM and CDR2 is ANQGSEA. The CDR3 length is 15 residues.

This clonotype has only a few counts. V is TRBV2 and J is TRBJ2-5, with 12 bases that match TRBD1. The DNA end lines up better with TRBJ2-1; the J call may be wrong. Germline CDR1 reads SNHLY; CDR2 reads FYNNEI. This CDR3 has 13 amino acids. This CDR3 reads CASRGQGADRQFF. In DNA form, the CDR3 reads TGTGCCAGCAGGGGACAGGGGGCGGATCGGCAGTTCTTC.

This clonotype appeared a single time. The chain links TRBV5-1 to TRBJ2-5; D is tentatively TRBD1 or TRBD2 (5 bases each). Gene TRBJ2-1 matches the end of the DNA better, so the J call may be wrong. CDR1 and CDR2 (germline): SGHRS, YFSETQ. The CDR3 is made up of 11 amino acids. CDR3 protein: CASSEGYEQFF. In nucleotides, the CDR3 is TGCGCCAGCAGCGAGGGGTATGAGCAGTTCTTC.

With regard to this clonotype: Germline is not matched at one junction end, which may reflect a read error. This chain uses TRBV3-1 with TRBJ2-7; D not resolved. Germline V lookup: CDR1 LGHDT, CDR2 YNNKEL (reference sequence). The CDR3 sequence is 14 residues long. The CDR3 here is CASSQGLVPYERYF. The CDR3 coding sequence is TGTGCCAGCAGCCAGGGTCTAGTCCCTTACGAGCGGTACTTC.

The rearrangement links TRBV6-2 or TRBV6-3 to TRBJ2-3; either TRBD1 or TRBD2 may fit D (6 bases each). CDR1 is MNHEY and CDR2 is SVGEGT in the germline V gene. Trimming took 0 bases from V and 0 from J, leaving 19 bases between them. This CDR3 has 19 residues. The CDR3 spells CASSYSIGGTTASTDTQYF. In nucleotides, the CDR3 is TGTGCCAGCAGTTACTCGATCGGGGGCACTACGGCTAGCACAGATACGCAGTATTTT.

This rearrangement joins TRBV2 to TRBJ2-7; no firm D call. The germline V gene encodes CDR1 SNHLY and CDR2 FYNNEI. CDR3 length equals 12 residues. The germline V and J ends were trimmed by 6 bases and 6 bases, with 12 bases remaining between them. CDR3 region: CASSASPPEQYF. The CDR3 DNA reads TGTGCCAGCAGCGCCTCCCCCCCCGAGCAGTACTTC.

This clonotype turned up a few times. The chain links TRBV5-1 to TRBJ2-5; 9 nucleotides align to TRBD2. The CDR3 is 16 residues long. Germline V gives CDR1 SGHRS, CDR2 YFSETQ. Germline trimming cut 6 bases from V and 4 bases from J; bases unmatched to any gene: 13. The CDR3 loop reads CASKLIAGAGGETQYF. For the CDR3, the DNA is TGCGCCAGCAAGTTAATAGCGGGAGCGGGAGGAGAGACCCAGTACTTC.

This clonotype has more than one count but fewer than ten. This chain links TRBV7-2 with TRBJ2-1, with D possibly being TRBD1 or TRBD2 (6 bases each). The germline gives CDR1 SGHTA, CDR2 FQGNSA. V was clipped by 1 base and J by 6 bases, with 13 bases between them. CDR3 length equals 15 residues. The CDR3 region has the DNA TGTGCCAGCAGCTTAGTGGGGGGCCGACCCAATGAGCAGTTCTTC. As protein: CASSLVGGRPNEQFF.